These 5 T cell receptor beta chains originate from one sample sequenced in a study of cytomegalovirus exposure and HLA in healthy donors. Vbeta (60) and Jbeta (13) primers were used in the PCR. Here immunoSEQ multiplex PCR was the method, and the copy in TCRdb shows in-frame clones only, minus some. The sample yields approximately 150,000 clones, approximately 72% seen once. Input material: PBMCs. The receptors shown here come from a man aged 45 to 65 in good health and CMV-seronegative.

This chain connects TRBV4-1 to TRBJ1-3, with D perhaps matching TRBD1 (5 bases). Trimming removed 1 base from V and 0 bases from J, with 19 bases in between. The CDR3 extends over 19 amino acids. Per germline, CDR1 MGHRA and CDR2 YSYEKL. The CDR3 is CASSQVDTTGGASGNTIYF. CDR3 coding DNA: TGCGCCAGCAGCCAAGTGGACACCACGGGGGGTGCCTCTGGAAACACCATATATTTT.

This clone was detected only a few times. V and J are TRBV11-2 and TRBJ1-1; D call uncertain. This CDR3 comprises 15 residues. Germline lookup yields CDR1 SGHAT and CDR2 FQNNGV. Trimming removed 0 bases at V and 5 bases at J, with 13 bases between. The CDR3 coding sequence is TGTGCCAGCAGCTTAGATCGAGGGAGAGGAACTGAAGCTTTCTTT. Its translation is CASSLDRGRGTEAFF.

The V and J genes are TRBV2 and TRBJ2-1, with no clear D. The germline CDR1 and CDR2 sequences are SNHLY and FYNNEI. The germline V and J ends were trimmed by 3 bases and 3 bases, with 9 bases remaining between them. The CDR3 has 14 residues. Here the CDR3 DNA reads TGTGCCAGCAGTGATCCCCAGGTCTACAATGAGCAGTTCTTC. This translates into CASSDPQVYNEQFF.

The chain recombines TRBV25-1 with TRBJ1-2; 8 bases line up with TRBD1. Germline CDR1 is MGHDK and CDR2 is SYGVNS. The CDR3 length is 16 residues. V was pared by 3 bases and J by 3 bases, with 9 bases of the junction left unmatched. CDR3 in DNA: TGTGCCAGCAGTGAGGCAGGGGGCGACGGCGACTATGGCTACACCTTC. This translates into CASSEAGGDGDYGYTF.

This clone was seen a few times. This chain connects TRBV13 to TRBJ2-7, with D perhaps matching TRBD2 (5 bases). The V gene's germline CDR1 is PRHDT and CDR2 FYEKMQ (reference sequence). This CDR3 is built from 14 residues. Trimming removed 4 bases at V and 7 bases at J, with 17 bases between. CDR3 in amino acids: CASSSPLREREQYF. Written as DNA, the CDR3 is TGTGCCAGCAGCTCCCCTTTGAGGGAGCGTGAGCAGTACTTC.